The 6 T cell receptor beta chains reported below all come from one sample, sequenced in a study of Ad26.COV2.S vaccination and SARS-CoV-2 variants. Indicated treatment: some 20 received Ad26.COV2.S at low or high dose, single or two shots; roughly five received placebo; per-sample allocation not given. Day 63 after the first injection of vaccine or placebo was the sampling time. Data came from immunoSEQ multiplex PCR; TCRdb stores just in-frame clones and leaves some out. The table shows some 500,000 clones, with approximately 89% occurring only once. Sequencing used peripheral blood, obtained in a trial of Ad26.COV2.S vaccine versus placebo. These receptors originate from a person between 18 and 59 years old who received the Ad26.COV2.S COVID-19 vaccine or a placebo.

The chain joins TRBV10-3 to TRBJ2-5, with TRBD1 identical over 8 bases. The junction had 5 bases not matched to a gene; V was cut back by 5 bases and J by 3 bases. CDR1 and CDR2 from the germline V gene are ENHRY and SYGVKD. The CDR3 consists of 14 residues. The CDR3 coding sequence is TGTGCCATCAGTCTGACAGGGGAAAAAGAGACCCAGTACTTC. As protein: CAISLTGEKETQYF.

This chain joins TRBV6-2 or TRBV6-3 and TRBJ2-1, with 10 bases aligning to TRBD2. Germline loops: CDR1 MNHEY, CDR2 SVGEGT. The CDR3 is 16 amino acids. J lost 4 bases, V lost 6 bases, and 9 bases had no gene match. The CDR3 reads CASSSGASGRYNEQFF. The DNA for the CDR3 is TGTGCCAGCAGCTCCGGGGCTAGCGGGAGATACAATGAGCAGTTCTTC.

V is TRBV5-1 and J is TRBJ2-1; no definite D call. The germline CDR1 and CDR2 sequences are SGHRS and YFSETQ. Deletions cut 4 bases from V and 2 bases from J, with 16 bases between. The CDR3 contains 16 residues. The CDR3 loop is CASSPLSRSTYNEQFF. DNA of the CDR3: TGCGCCAGCAGCCCGCTCTCTAGATCCACCTACAATGAGCAGTTCTTC.

The chain carries TRBV9 and TRBJ1-1, with D unresolved. The CDR3 is 13 residues long. Germline values: CDR1 SGDLS, CDR2 YYNGEE. The ends were cut back, 0 bases at V and 3 bases at J, with 6 bases in the middle. CDR3 in amino acids: CASSVDTYTEAFF. The CDR3 nucleotides are TGTGCCAGCAGCGTAGACACCTACACTGAAGCTTTCTTT.

The gene calls are TRBV11-1 and TRBJ2-7, with D tentatively TRBD1 or TRBD2 (5 bases each). The V gene lost 4 bases and the J gene lost 4 bases, with 11 bases spanning the gap. The CDR3 sequence is 13 residues long. Germline V lookup: CDR1 SGHAT, CDR2 FQDESV (reference sequence). CDR3 bases: TGTGCCAGCAGCTATGAGGGGCCGTACGAGCAGTACTTC. Translated, it gives CASSYEGPYEQYF.

A remark on this clone: An end of the junction does not agree with germline; a read error may underlie this. The chain joins TRBV9 to TRBJ1-6, with D hard to call. The CDR3 is 17 residues long. Per germline, CDR1 SGDLS and CDR2 YYNGEE. CDR3 protein: CASSVGIQRSYNSPLHF. Written as DNA, the CDR3 is TGTGCCAGCAGTGTAGGAATCCAAAGATCCTATAATTCACCCCTCCACTTT.